Listed here are 32 T cell receptor beta chains from one sample, sequenced in a study of T cell repertoires in ileal Crohn's disease. Sequencing used immunoSEQ multiplex PCR; TCRdb keeps in-frame clones, though not all of them. The data show around 15,000 clones, roughly nine tenths seen once. The sample was ileal tissue. Every receptor here comes from an adult with Crohn's disease.

The V and J genes are TRBV18 and TRBJ1-2; D gene unclear. The germline CDR1 and CDR2 sequences are KGHSH and LQKENI. This CDR3 has 15 amino acids. Trimming shortened V by 3 bases and J by 8 bases, and 19 bases separated the two germline ends. The CDR3 bases are TGTGCCAGCTCACCTGCAGGCGGGAATGCTATGGGCTACACCTTC. It translates to CASSPAGGNAMGYTF.

This sequence joins TRBV19 and TRBJ2-7; 7 positions match TRBD2. Germline V gene sequence: CDR1 LNHDA, CDR2 SQIVND (reference sequence). The CDR3 runs to 15 residues. V dropped 1 base and J dropped 2; count of bases not matched to a gene: 5. The CDR3 here is CASSIALARTYEQYF. The CDR3 DNA sequence: TGTGCCAGTAGTATAGCACTAGCGAGAACCTACGAGCAGTACTTC.

This clone was seen a single time. CDR3 region: CASRRGTSGSSYNEQFF. CDR3 in DNA: TGTGCCAGCAGAAGGGGGACTAGCGGGAGCTCCTACAATGAGCAGTTCTTC. The chain carries TRBV11-1 and TRBJ2-1; TRBD2 matches at 14 bases. The CDR3 is 17 residues long. Germline-derived CDR1 and CDR2 are SGHAT and FQDESV (reference sequence). V lost 6 bases, J lost 0 bases, and 4 bases stayed unmatched. The variable domain in full, with the rest retrieved from reference TRBV11-1 and TRBJ2-1, is EAEVAQSPRYKITEKSQAVAFWCDPISGHATLYWYRQILGQGPELLVQFQDESVVDDSQLPKDRFSAERLKGVDSTLKIQPAELGDSAMYLCASRRGTSGSSYNEQFFGPGTRLTVL.

Turning to this clone: Germline and junction disagree at one end, which may indicate a read error. The chain combines TRBV19 with TRBJ1-6; D might be TRBD1 (6 bases). This CDR3 comprises 13 residues. CDR1 is LNHDA, CDR2 SQIVND, per germline (reference sequence). The CDR3 protein is CASSTGIDSPLHF. Here the CDR3 DNA reads TGTGCCAGCAGTACAGGGATTGATTCACCCCTCCACTTT.

The chain employs TRBV30 and TRBJ2-1; no definite D call. Trimming took 5 bases from V and 0 from J, leaving 14 bases between them. Germline loops: CDR1 GTSNPN, CDR2 SVGIG (reference sequence). The CDR3 is made up of 15 amino acids. The CDR3 coding sequence is TGTGCCTGGGGAAGACTCCGCAGCTCCTACAATGAGCAGTTCTTC. Translation gives CAWGRLRSSYNEQFF.

This clone was seen only once. The genes are TRBV7-2 and TRBJ1-5; D might be TRBD1 (5 bases). The CDR3 extends over 15 amino acids. The V gene lost 5 bases and the J gene lost 2 bases, with 13 bases spanning the gap. Germline values: CDR1 SGHTA, CDR2 FQGNSA. CDR3 sequence: CASSLGRVGNQPQHF. The CDR3 DNA follows: TGTGCCAGCAGCCTGGGCAGGGTAGGCAATCAGCCCCAGCATTTT.

V usage is TRBV10-3 and J usage is TRBJ1-1; D gene unclear. The CDR3 is 11 residues long. Germline lookup yields CDR1 ENHRY and CDR2 SYGVKD. V was shortened by 6 bases and J by 4 bases, with 6 bases between the two germline ends. The CDR3 DNA is TGTGCCATCAGGGTCGGCACTGAAGCTTTCTTT. As protein: CAIRVGTEAFF.

The rearrangement uses TRBV21-1 and TRBJ1-2. TRBV21-1 is recorded as a pseudogene. This CDR3 contains 14 residues. The CDR3 coding sequence is TGTGCCAGCATGCCCGGGAAACAGAGGGATGGCTACACCTTC. Encoded protein: CASMPGKQRDGYTF.

The rearrangement uses TRBV30 and TRBJ2-7; 9 positions match TRBD1. Germline V CDR1 and CDR2: GTSNPN, SVGIG (reference sequence). The CDR3 runs to 13 residues. V trimming: 5 bases; J trimming: 7 bases; junction bases outside the gene matches: 9. The CDR3 sequence: CAWVGQGSWEQYF. CDR3 nucleotides: TGTGCCTGGGTGGGACAGGGATCGTGGGAGCAGTACTTC.

The gene calls are TRBV5-4 and TRBJ2-7; TRBD1 might be the D (6 bases). There are 15 residues in the CDR3. From germline, CDR1 is SGHNT and CDR2 YYREEE (reference sequence). Trimming pared 5 bases from V and 4 bases from J, leaving 19 bases between. This CDR3 is CASSLPGHREYEQYF. The CDR3 coding sequence is TGTGCCAGCAGTCTACCTGGGCACAGGGAATACGAGCAGTACTTC.

The J gene is TRBJ1-4, the V gene TRBV7-9, with D possibly matching TRBD1 (6 bases). Germline V gene sequence: CDR1 SEHNR, CDR2 FQNEAQ (reference sequence). Trimming stripped 5 bases from V and 5 bases from J, with 15 bases between. CDR3 length: 15 amino acids. This CDR3 is CASSPRGYGNEKLFF. In DNA, the CDR3 is TGTGCCAGCAGCCCTAGGGGGTATGGGAATGAAAAACTGTTTTTT.

Concerning this clone itself: Other DNA sequences in the same sample also yield this CDR3. The chain couples TRBV6-1 to TRBJ2-5, with D perhaps matching TRBD2 (6 bases). Germline CDR1 reads MNHNS; CDR2 reads SASEGT. The CDR3 is made up of 14 amino acids. V dropped 1 base and J dropped 4 bases, with 10 bases sitting between them. The CDR3 loop reads CASSEGQAGETQYF. CDR3 in DNA: TGTGCCAGCAGTGAAGGACAAGCGGGAGAGACCCAGTACTTC.

V gene TRBV11-2 combines with J gene TRBJ2-2; 8 bases line up with TRBD2. This CDR3 spans 16 amino acids. V lost 1 base, J lost 2 bases, and 3 bases stayed unmatched. Per germline, CDR1 SGHAT and CDR2 FQNNGV. The CDR3 sequence is CASSLAGGRNTGELFF. The CDR3 region has the DNA TGTGCCAGCAGCTTAGCGGGGGGGCGAAACACCGGGGAGCTGTTTTTT.

This chain connects TRBV19 to TRBJ2-5, with TRBD2 identical over 9 bases. This CDR3 region has 12 residues. After removal of 9 bases from V and 5 bases from J, the junction contained 4 bases not matched to a gene. Per the germline V gene, CDR1 is LNHDA and CDR2 is SQIVND (reference sequence). The DNA for the CDR3 is TGTGCCAGCGGACTAGCGACGGAGACCCAGTACTTC. This encodes CASGLATETQYF.

This chain connects TRBV19 to TRBJ2-1; TRBD2 agrees at 12 bases. Germline-derived CDR1 and CDR2 are LNHDA and SQIVND (reference sequence). There are 16 residues in the CDR3. The V and J ends lost 7 bases and 7 bases, in that order; junction bases with no gene match: 11. The CDR3 DNA is TGTGCCAGTAAACTTTGGGCTAGCGGGAGGGTAAATGAGCAGTTCTTC. This encodes CASKLWASGRVNEQFF.

The chain has TRBV6-5 and TRBJ2-3, with 12 bases matching TRBD2. V trimming: 8 bases; J trimming: 3 bases; junction bases outside the gene matches: 6. Germline V lookup: CDR1 MNHEY, CDR2 SVGAGI. The CDR3 is 15 residues long. As DNA, the CDR3 is TGTGCCAGCGGCACTAGCGGGGGGTTGACAGATACGCAGTATTTT. Residues: CASGTSGGLTDTQYF.

The genes are TRBV7-8 and TRBJ1-1, with D unresolved. The germline V gene encodes CDR1 SGHVS and CDR2 FQNEAQ. The CDR3 has 11 residues. With 5 bases removed from V and 8 bases from J, the gap between germline ends came to 9 bases. The DNA for the CDR3 is TGTGCCAGCAGCCGGAGCCACGAAGCTTTCTTT. This encodes CASSRSHEAFF. The whole variable domain, remainder taken from reference TRBV7-8 and TRBJ1-1, is GAGVSQSPRYKVAKRGQDVALRCDPISGHVSLFWYQQALGQGPEFLTYFQNEAQLDKSGLPSDRFFAERPEGSVSTLKIQRTQQEDSAVYLCASSRSHEAFFGQGTRLTVV.

The CDR3: CASRFGQGNEKLFF. The DNA of the CDR3 is TGCGCCAGCAGATTCGGACAGGGGAATGAAAAACTGTTTTTT. This chain uses TRBV5-1 with TRBJ1-4; TRBD1 matches at 9 bases. The CDR3 sequence is 14 residues long. With V trimmed by 5 bases and J by 5 bases, 4 bases remained unmatched. Germline V gene lookup returns CDR1 SGHRS and CDR2 YFSETQ.

This clone has only one observation. The chain links TRBV11-1 to TRBJ2-1; 7 bases align to TRBD1. This CDR3 is built from 15 residues. J lost 0 bases, V lost 5 bases, and 4 bases had no gene match. From germline, CDR1 is SGHAT and CDR2 FQDESV (reference sequence). Written as DNA, the CDR3 is TGTGCCAGCAGCCCGGACAGGCGCTCCTACAATGAGCAGTTCTTC. Translating it yields CASSPDRRSYNEQFF.

This clone occurred once. The chain uses TRBV6-6 and TRBJ1-1; weak D call: TRBD1 (5 bases). The CDR3 runs 14 residues. The V end was cut by 10 bases, the J end by 0 bases, with 15 bases between. Germline V gives CDR1 MNHNY, CDR2 SVGAGI (reference sequence). As DNA, the CDR3 is TGTGCCACCACCCAGGGCGTGATGAACACTGAAGCTTTCTTT. It specifies CATTQGVMNTEAFF.

The J gene is TRBJ2-1, the V gene TRBV7-2; D might be TRBD2 (6 bases). The CDR3 loop spans 13 amino acids. V was cut by 4 bases and J by 6 bases, with 10 bases left in between. The germline V gene encodes CDR1 SGHTA and CDR2 FQGNSA. CDR3 sequence: CASSSTRTNEQFF. The CDR3 coding sequence is TGTGCCAGCAGCTCGACTAGGACCAATGAGCAGTTCTTC.

The genes are TRBV9 and TRBJ1-6; 7 bases line up with TRBD1. V trimming: 0 bases; J trimming: 10 bases; junction bases outside the gene matches: 4. CDR3 size: 14 residues. CDR1 and CDR2 (germline): SGDLS, YYNGEE. This chain's CDR3 is CASSVDRGDSPLHF. The DNA for the CDR3 is TGTGCCAGCAGCGTAGACAGGGGAGACTCACCCCTCCACTTT.

Concerning this clone: One end of the junction is discordant with germline, which a read error may explain. The chain combines TRBV7-9 with TRBJ1-2, with 9 bases matching TRBD1. In germline, CDR1 is SEHNR, CDR2 FQNEAQ (reference sequence). This CDR3 region has 14 residues. Here the CDR3 reads CVSSLSGTGIGYTF. The CDR3 nucleotides are TGTGTCAGCAGCTTAAGCGGGACAGGGATCGGCTACACCTTC. The complete variable domain, with remaining parts taken from reference TRBV7-9 and TRBJ1-2, reads DTGVSQNPRHKITKRGQNVTFRCDPISEHNRLYWYRQTLGQGPEFLTYFQNEAQLEKSRLLSDRFSAERPKGSFSTLEIQRTEQGDSAMYLCVSSLSGTGIGYTFGSGTRLTVV.

This sequence joins TRBV19 and TRBJ2-5; 7 nucleotides align to TRBD1. The CDR3 loop spans 16 amino acids. The J segment lost 1 base and the V segment lost 1 base, leaving 6 bases of the junction unmatched. CDR1 and CDR2 from the germline V gene are LNHDA and SQIVND (reference sequence). CDR3: CASSIGADRSQETQYF. For the CDR3, the DNA is TGTGCCAGTAGTATAGGTGCGGACAGGAGCCAAGAGACCCAGTACTTC. The full variable domain, in which reference TRBV19 and TRBJ2-5 provide the parts outside the CDR3, is DGGITQSPKYLFRKEGQNVTLSCEQNLNHDAMYWYRQDPGQGLRLIYYSQIVNDFQKGDIAEGYSVSREKKESFPLTVTSAQKNPTAFYLCASSIGADRSQETQYFGPGTRLLVL.

The chain is built from TRBV5-4 and TRBJ1-1, with 9 bases lining up with TRBD1. The CDR3 sequence is 14 residues long. Unmatched junction bases numbered 6, after V lost 5 bases and J lost 4 bases. CDR1 is SGHNT, CDR2 YYREEE, per germline (reference sequence). This CDR3 is CASRLPGQGTEAFF. DNA for the CDR3: TGTGCCAGCAGGTTACCGGGACAGGGCACTGAAGCTTTCTTT.

This clone came up once. The chain joins TRBV10-3 to TRBJ2-3, with 10 bases fitting TRBD1. Per the germline V gene, CDR1 is ENHRY and CDR2 is SYGVKD. V shed 2 bases and J 7 bases; nucleotides not matched to a gene: 3. This CDR3 has 14 residues. The CDR3 DNA follows: TGTGCCATCAGTGAGGGGACAGGGGTAAATACGCAGTATTTT. Its translation: CAISEGTGVNTQYF.

The gene calls are TRBV5-5 and TRBJ2-6; 11 nucleotides agree with TRBD1. Germline assignment: CDR1 SGHKS and CDR2 YYEKEE (reference sequence). This CDR3 is built from 18 residues. Unmatched junction bases numbered 6, after V lost 1 base and J lost 3 bases. The CDR3 loop reads CASSLFGQGASGANVLTF. As DNA, the CDR3 is TGTGCCAGCAGCTTGTTCGGACAGGGGGCTAGTGGGGCCAACGTCCTGACTTTC.

This clone was seen just once. The rearrangement links TRBV27 to TRBJ2-5; the match to TRBD2 covers 7 bases. CDR1 is MNHEY, CDR2 SMNVEV, per germline (reference sequence). This CDR3 spans 16 amino acids. V gave up 4 bases and J gave up 5 bases; unmatched junction bases: 13. CDR3 in DNA: TGTGCCAGCAGTTCCTTAGCGGGTCAGCGTCAGGAGACCCAGTACTTC. Translation: CASSSLAGQRQETQYF.

This rearrangement joins TRBV30 to TRBJ1-2, with D possibly matching TRBD1 (6 bases). The length of the CDR3 is 13 residues. The ends were cut back, 5 bases at V and 4 bases at J, with 14 bases in the middle. The germline V gene encodes CDR1 GTSNPN and CDR2 SVGIG (reference sequence). CDR3 nucleotides: TGTGCCTGGTCTATCGGACAGACCTATGGCTACACCTTC. Protein: CAWSIGQTYGYTF.

The rearrangement uses TRBV7-3 and TRBJ2-7, with D perhaps matching TRBD2 (6 bases). The CDR3 runs to 13 residues. The V gene lost 5 bases and the J gene lost 1 base, with 9 bases spanning the gap. Looked up from germline, CDR1 is SGHTA and CDR2 is FQGTGA. CDR3 loop: CASSAGTSYEQYF. CDR3 DNA sequence: TGTGCCAGCAGCGCCGGGACTTCCTACGAGCAGTACTTC.

The chain is built from TRBV6-5 and TRBJ1-2, with D perhaps TRBD1 (6 bases). The CDR3 length is 15 residues. The germline V and J ends were trimmed by 0 bases and 8 bases, with 16 bases remaining between them. From germline, CDR1 is MNHEY and CDR2 SVGAGI. Here the CDR3 reads CASSYSGREGEGYTF. The CDR3 nucleotides read TGTGCCAGCAGTTACTCTGGCAGGGAGGGGGAAGGCTACACCTTC.

The chain uses TRBV6-5 and TRBJ2-7; 7 nucleotides align to TRBD2. Germline V gene lookup returns CDR1 MNHEY and CDR2 SVGAGI. V trimming: 0 bases; J trimming: 4 bases; junction bases outside the gene matches: 3. This CDR3 spans 14 amino acids. The CDR3 here is CASSYSGGGYEQYF. CDR3 in DNA: TGTGCCAGCAGTTACTCTGGGGGGGGTTACGAGCAGTACTTC.